Reported below is one T cell receptor (beta chain). A Seattle source enrolled patients during active infection and followed them longitudinally. This specimen belongs to a study of blood T cell repertoires in COVID-19. Study summary: The samples span acute and convalescent COVID-19 from the United States, Italy and Spain. The cDNA or gDNA used as material had been derived from T cells, B-cell-depleted T cells, or PBMCs.

V was pared by 2 bases and J by 7 bases, with 12 bases between. The CDR3 extends over 13 amino acids. Germline V gene sequence: CDR1 SGHTA, CDR2 FQGNSA. Authors' analysis steps: Estimation of nucleated cell counts relied on the amplification of reference gene primers. Assay: immunoSEQ multiplex PCR; the TCRdb copy retains only in-frame clones and omits some. V, J and clone size reflect that table, while D and trimming were determined from the DNA. Of 150,000 to 200,000 clones detected, approximately 87% appear once; the ten largest clones hold 10%. This clonotype was obtained from a woman aged 70 to 79 with COVID-19, enrolled during active disease. This chain joins TRBV7-2 and TRBJ2-7; D possibly corresponds to TRBD2 (6 bases). Material for sequencing was peripheral blood. CDR3 coding DNA: TGTGCCAGCAGCTTAAGGACTACGGGGGAGCAGTACTTC. Translating gives CASSLRTTGEQYF.